Below, one T cell receptor (beta chain) is given with its context. The antigen is unknown. Just one base apart from a much larger clone, this may be a read error. This sample was taken from a study of tumor-infiltrating lymphocytes in primary liver carcinoma. Regarding the study as a whole: Tumor-adjacent and tumor-blood pairs shared a smaller degree of overlap than tumor region pairs.

TCR beta cDNA was reverse-transcribed from about 550 ng of total RNA. The reaction used a constant-region primer and ProtoScript II reverse transcriptase. It was through three nested multiplex PCR rounds of slightly modified ARM-PCR that TCR beta libraries arose. TCRdb fed the multiplex PCR reads into MiXCR, producing one record per CDR3 protein. The sample shows approximately 210,000 distinct CDR3 sequences, about 61% of them seen only once. For blood RNA, unsorted whole blood served as the source, and germline DNA was extracted too. The TCR was taken from a woman aged 55 to 70 with primary liver carcinoma and hepatitis B virus infection. The sample taken for sequencing was peripheral blood.

CDR3 sequence: CASSPMSTGELFF. The CDR3 nucleotides read TGTGCCAGCAGCCCTATGAGCACCGGGGAGCTGTTTTTT. The chain is built from TRBV5-6 and TRBJ2-2; unclear D gene. The CDR3 sequence is 13 residues long. Germline-derived CDR1 and CDR2 are SGHDT and YYEEEE. V lost 4 bases and J lost 4, with 8 bases in between.